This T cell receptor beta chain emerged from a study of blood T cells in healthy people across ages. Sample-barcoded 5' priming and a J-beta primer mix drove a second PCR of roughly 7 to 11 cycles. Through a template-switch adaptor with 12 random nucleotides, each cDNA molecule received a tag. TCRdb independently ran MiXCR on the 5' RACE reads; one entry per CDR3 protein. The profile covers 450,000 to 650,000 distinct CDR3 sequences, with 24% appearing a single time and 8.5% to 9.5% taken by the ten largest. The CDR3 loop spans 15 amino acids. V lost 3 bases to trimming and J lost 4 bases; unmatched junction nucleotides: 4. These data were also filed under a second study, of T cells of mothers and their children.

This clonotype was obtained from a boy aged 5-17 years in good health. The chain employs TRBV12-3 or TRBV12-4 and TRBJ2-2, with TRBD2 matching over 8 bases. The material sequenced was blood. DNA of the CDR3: TGTGCCAGCAGTTTCACCGGGACTAGCACCGGGGAGCTGTTTTTT. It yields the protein CASSFTGTSTGELFF.